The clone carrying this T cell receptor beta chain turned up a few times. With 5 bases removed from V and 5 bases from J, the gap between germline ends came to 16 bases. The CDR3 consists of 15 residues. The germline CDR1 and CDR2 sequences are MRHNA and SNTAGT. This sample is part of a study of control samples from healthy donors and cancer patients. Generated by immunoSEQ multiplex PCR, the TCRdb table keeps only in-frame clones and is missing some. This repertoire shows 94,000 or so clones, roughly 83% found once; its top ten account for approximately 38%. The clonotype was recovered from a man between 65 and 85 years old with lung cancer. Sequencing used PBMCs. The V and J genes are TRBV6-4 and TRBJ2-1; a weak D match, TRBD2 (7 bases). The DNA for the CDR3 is TGTGCCAGCAGTCTCAGGGGAGGGATCGACAATGAGCAGTTCTTC. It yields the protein CASSLRGGIDNEQFF.